These 16 T cell receptor beta chains were all obtained from the same sample, sequenced in a study of sequential checkpoint blockade in melanoma. Assay used: immunoSEQ multiplex PCR; TCRdb lists only in-frame clones, some missing. The table records about 40,000 clones, more than 80% of them present only once. As for treatment: randomized to nivolumab then ipilimumab (arm A) or the reverse (arm B). Sequences were derived from CD8+ T cells sorted from blood (inferred from file names), sampled from a patient given nivolumab and ipilimumab in sequence. The receptor set was obtained from a human donor with melanoma.

V usage is TRBV28 and J usage is TRBJ1-2; D gene unclear. The germline gives CDR1 MDHEN, CDR2 SYDVKM. This CDR3 is 15 amino acids long. Trimming stripped 2 bases from V and 4 bases from J, with 14 bases between. CDR3 bases: TGTGCCAGCAGTTTAGCTGAGGTAGCGTCCTATGGCTACACCTTC. As protein: CASSLAEVASYGYTF.

V and J are TRBV21-1 and TRBJ2-4; the table's D call, TRBD1, was not checked against the DNA. TRBV21-1 is reported as a pseudogene. This CDR3 contains 16 residues. The chain's CDR3 is CASSTSDRVAKNIQYF. The CDR3 DNA reads as TGTGCCAGCAGCACCTCCGACAGGGTAGCCAAAAACATTCAGTACTTC.

The V gene is TRBV11-2, the J gene TRBJ2-3; D is unclear. Germline V CDR1 and CDR2: SGHAT, FQNNGV. CDR3 length equals 13 residues. Trimming removed 4 bases at V and 6 bases at J, with 11 bases between. The CDR3 coding sequence is TGTGCCAGCAGCTCGTCCCCCAGGGATACGCAGTATTTT. It codes for CASSSSPRDTQYF. The whole variable domain, filled in from reference TRBV11-2 and TRBJ2-3, reads EAGVAQSPRYKIIEKRQSVAFWCNPISGHATLYWYQQILGQGPKLLIQFQNNGVVDDSQLPKDRFSAERLKGVDSTLKIQPAKLEDSAVYLCASSSSPRDTQYFGPGTRLTVL.

This chain joins TRBV7-9 and TRBJ2-1; 7 bases are shared with TRBD2. This CDR3 comprises 16 residues. Germline assignment: CDR1 SEHNR and CDR2 FQNEAQ (reference sequence). J was trimmed by 6 bases and V by 0 bases; bases with no gene match: 8. In nucleotides, the CDR3 is TGTGCCAGCAGCTTAGCAGGGCTAGCGGACCTCAATGAGCAGTTCTTC. It translates to CASSLAGLADLNEQFF.

The rearrangement uses TRBV5-1 and TRBJ1-1, with D uncertain. Trimming shortened V by 0 bases and J by 1 base, and 4 bases separated the two germline ends. The CDR3 runs 13 residues. The germline CDR1 and CDR2 sequences are SGHRS and YFSETQ. CDR3 DNA: TGCGCCAGCAGCTTGGACAGGAACACTGAAGCTTTCTTT. Translating it yields CASSLDRNTEAFF.

V and J are TRBV4-3 and TRBJ1-2; D not certain. Trimming left V 0 bases short and J 8 bases short, with 16 bases between. CDR1 is LGHNA, CDR2 YSLEER, per germline. This CDR3 is 15 amino acids long. In DNA, the CDR3 is TGCGCCAGCAGCCAAGATCGGGGAGTAGACGAGGGCTACACCTTC. Protein product: CASSQDRGVDEGYTF.

This rearrangement joins TRBV6-6 to TRBJ1-2; D gene unclear. Trimming cost V 2 bases and J 1 base, with 11 bases left between them. Germline V CDR1 and CDR2: MNHNY, SVGAGI (reference sequence). The CDR3 consists of 15 residues. Here the CDR3 DNA reads TGTGCCAGCAGTTACCCGGCTGGAGTTAACTATGGCTACACCTTC. Residues: CASSYPAGVNYGYTF.

V gene TRBV19 combines with J gene TRBJ2-1; the match to TRBD2 covers 12 bases. The V and J ends lost 7 bases and 8 bases, in that order; junction bases with no gene match: 9. The CDR3 sequence is 15 residues long. Germline V CDR1 and CDR2: LNHDA, SQIVND (reference sequence). The CDR3 sequence is CASTLGLAGADEQFF. DNA for the CDR3: TGTGCCAGTACTTTGGGACTAGCGGGCGCAGATGAGCAGTTCTTC.

The chain joins TRBV19 to TRBJ1-4; weak D call: TRBD1 (5 bases). Germline V gene lookup returns CDR1 LNHDA and CDR2 SQIVND (reference sequence). The CDR3 has 14 residues. V lost 6 bases, J lost 6 bases, and 14 bases lay in between. The CDR3 coding sequence is TGTGCCAGTAGCCTTGACAGTGGCTATGAAAAACTGTTTTTT. Protein: CASSLDSGYEKLFF.

CDR3 bases: TGTGCCAGCAGTTTACGCGGGACGACTTACGAGCAGTACTTC. Translated, it gives CASSLRGTTYEQYF. The chain combines TRBV28 with TRBJ2-7; tentatively, D is TRBD2 (6 bases). CDR3 length: 14 residues. Trimming shortened V by 2 bases and J by 4 bases, and 12 bases separated the two germline ends. The germline V gene encodes CDR1 MDHEN and CDR2 SYDVKM. Together with reference TRBV28 and TRBJ2-7, the CDR3 gives the full variable domain: DVKVTQSSRYLVKRTGEKVFLECVQDMDHENMFWYRQDPGLGLRLIYFSYDVKMKEKGDIPEGYSVSREKKERFSLILESASTNQTSMYLCASSLRGTTYEQYFGPGTRLTVT.

The CDR3 region has the DNA TGTGCCAGCAGTGTCGGGACAAACTACGAGCAGTACTTC. It specifies CASSVGTNYEQYF. V and J are TRBV6-5 and TRBJ2-7; D is possibly TRBD1 (6 bases). The CDR3 runs 13 residues. Germline-derived CDR1 and CDR2 are MNHEY and SVGAGI. V was cut by 5 bases and J by 3 bases, with 11 bases left in between.

This chain uses TRBV5-1 with TRBJ2-3; 14 bases are a match to TRBD2. CDR1 is SGHRS, CDR2 YFSETQ, per germline. The CDR3 spans 17 residues. J was trimmed by 3 bases and V by 4 bases; bases with no gene match: 7. The CDR3 nucleotides are TGCGCCAGCAGCACGGGACTAGCGGGAGAATTGACAGATACGCAGTATTTT. Protein product: CASSTGLAGELTDTQYF.

This chain joins TRBV19 and TRBJ2-1, with a weak D call TRBD1 (5 bases). Trimming left V 8 bases short and J 0 bases short, with 11 bases between. From germline, CDR1 is LNHDA and CDR2 SQIVND (reference sequence). CDR3 length: 14 amino acids. The DNA for the CDR3 is TGTGCCAGTTCGACAGTGAGCTCCTACAATGAGCAGTTCTTC. The encoded protein is CASSTVSSYNEQFF.

The chain recombines TRBV27 with TRBJ2-6; D possibly corresponds to TRBD1 (5 bases). Trimming stripped 0 bases from V and 0 bases from J, with 18 bases between. CDR3 size: 20 residues. In germline, CDR1 is MNHEY, CDR2 SMNVEV (reference sequence). Here the CDR3 DNA reads TGTGCCAGCAGTTTATCAGGAGACAGCGTTCCGGTCTCTGGGGCCAACGTCCTGACTTTC. Residues: CASSLSGDSVPVSGANVLTF.

The chain has TRBV27 and TRBJ2-1, with a weak D call TRBD1 (6 bases). Germline CDR1 reads MNHEY; CDR2 reads SMNVEV (reference sequence). Trimming cost V 5 bases and J 0 bases, with 11 bases left between them. CDR3 length: 15 residues. The CDR3 coding sequence is TGTGCCAGCAGTCAGGACAGAAGCTCCTACAATGAGCAGTTCTTC. Translation gives CASSQDRSSYNEQFF.

The DNA for the CDR3 is TGTGCCAGCAGTTTCGGGCAGGGTAACTACGAGCAGTACTTC. Its translation is CASSFGQGNYEQYF. V is TRBV27 and J is TRBJ2-5, with D possibly being TRBD1 (5 bases). The J call may be wrong; the DNA end is better matched by TRBJ2-7. This CDR3 spans 14 amino acids. CDR1 is MNHEY, CDR2 SMNVEV, per germline (reference sequence).